This T cell receptor beta chain was captured by sequencing in a study of T cell changes during pregnancy in multiple sclerosis. Generated by immunoSEQ multiplex PCR, the TCRdb table keeps only in-frame clones and is missing some. This sample has 40,000 to 55,000 clones, with around 90% found just once. CDR1 and CDR2 from the germline V gene are SGDLS and YYNGEE. The CDR3 consists of 15 residues. The V gene lost 2 bases and the J gene lost 6 bases, with 16 bases spanning the gap. The sequence was obtained from a female donor with multiple sclerosis, enrolled in a pregnancy study. This sequence joins TRBV9 and TRBJ2-3; weak D call: TRBD2 (6 bases). Material: CD8+ T cells from peripheral blood mononuclear cells, obtained in the second trimester of pregnancy. As DNA, the CDR3 is TGTGCCAGCAGCGTGAGTGGAGGGGCGGCCGATACGCAGTATTTT. Its protein is CASSVSGGAADTQYF.